This T cell receptor (beta chain) was identified in a study of beta chain features in type 1 diabetes. The wider study: Across every sample, around 98 million sorted cells were examined in total.

Study-level findings and limits: Highly expressing activated T cells could be over-counted with a cDNA template. Researchers report that Type 1 diabetes patients had moderately but significantly shorter TCRB CDR3s across all four CD4+ subsets.

This clone was counted a few times. The target antigen is unknown. Germline V gene sequence: CDR1 LGHNA, CDR2 YSLEER. Trimming took 0 bases from V and 3 from J, leaving 8 bases between them. CDR3 size: 15 residues. Of the isolated RNA, all was reverse transcribed, and so the sequenced material was expressed TCRB transcripts. Generated by immunoSEQ multiplex PCR, the TCRdb table keeps only in-frame clones and is missing some. The table shows about 170,000 clones, with approximately 8% occurring only once. This chain links TRBV4-3 with TRBJ2-2; D remains unclear. The source material was central memory CD4+ T cells from blood. This receptor was taken from a woman between 35 and 50 years old with type 1 diabetes. The CDR3 DNA sequence: TGCGCCAGCAGCCAAGATCCCCCCTACACCGGGGAGCTGTTTTTT. Translation: CASSQDPPYTGELFF.